These T cell receptor beta chains were read from a single sample in a study of cytomegalovirus exposure and HLA in healthy donors. TCRdb's copy holds only in-frame clones and misses some; the assay was immunoSEQ multiplex PCR. The sample records 90,000 to 100,000 clones, 76% being singletons. The sample comprised PBMCs. The receptors were gathered from a woman aged 60-75 years in good health and CMV-seropositive. CDR3s include the opening cysteine and the closing phenylalanine or tryptophan. D genes are given only for firm matches.

v_gene	d_gene	len	j_gene	CDR3aa
TRBV11-2	TRBD2	15	TRBJ2-7	CASSTSSGAGYEQYF
TRBV5-4	-	15	TRBJ1-2	CASSLVGERTLGYTF
TRBV6-1	TRBD1	14	TRBJ1-1	CAVRDRGYHTEAFF
TRBV10-1	TRBD1	13	TRBJ1-1	CASKGQGDTEAFF
TRBV5-1	TRBD2	15	TRBJ2-7	CASNAGTSGTYEQYF
TRBV5-1	-	11	TRBJ2-1	CASSSIEEQFF
TRBV9	-	16	TRBJ1-1	CASSRGGAPVMGEAFF
TRBV6-1	-	14	TRBJ1-2	CASSVEGTNYGYTF
TRBV2	-	14	TRBJ1-2	CASSTLTGQKGYTF
TRBV7-9	-	14	TRBJ2-7	CSSRHREGNGEQYF
TRBV2	-	13	TRBJ1-4	CASSRESNEKLFF
TRBV19	-	14	TRBJ2-4	CATSLGYGGNIQYF
TRBV9	TRBD2	15	TRBJ2-1	CASSFSGGPYNEQFF
TRBV18	-	14	TRBJ2-7	CASSPRQDTYEQYF
TRBV6-1	-	14	TRBJ2-7	CASSRNRGGYEQYF
TRBV29-1	TRBD1	12	TRBJ2-5	CSVEIQGVTQYF
TRBV13	TRBD2	16	TRBJ2-7	CASSSLTSGSTYEQYF
TRBV19	-	15	TRBJ1-1	CASSIPGAGLTEAFF
TRBV4-2	-	14	TRBJ2-5	CASSQEKSGETQYF
TRBV19	-	14	TRBJ1-1	CASRLGGKSTEAFF
TRBV27	-	13	TRBJ2-2	CASSSRVAGELFF
TRBV7-2	-	13	TRBJ2-7	CASSTRQEWEQYF
TRBV11-2	TRBD1	15	TRBJ1-6	CASRPDRATNSPLHF
TRBV7-2	-	13	TRBJ2-3	CASSLGSSRPQYF
TRBV5-1	TRBD2	16	TRBJ2-3	CASSLDGAGGVDTQYF
TRBV28	TRBD1	13	TRBJ2-7	CASRGQGADEQYF
TRBV6-5	-	14	TRBJ2-7	CASSYRRESGEQYF
TRBV19	-	15	TRBJ1-5	CASLNRQSTNQPQHF
TRBV29-1	TRBD1	14	TRBJ1-1	CSVERTGWNTEAFF
TRBV6-5	-	13	TRBJ1-2	CASSLDRNYGYTF
TRBV28	TRBD2	15	TRBJ2-5	CASTSGLAGQETQYF
TRBV7-9	-	13	TRBJ1-2	CASSPGGVHPGTF
TRBV11-2	-	13	-	CASSIQGFYEQYF
TRBV2	-	14	TRBJ1-1	CASSDPGSSTEAFF
TRBV29-1	-	13	-	CSVGDTHPYEQYF
TRBV27	-	17	TRBJ2-1	CASSLRTAESSYNEQFF
TRBV19	-	14	TRBJ2-7	CASSIGGRTYEQYF
TRBV6-6	-	14	TRBJ1-5	CASSYGGEYQPQHF
TRBV18	-	13	TRBJ2-7	CASSPAGLYEQYF
TRBV30	TRBD1	13	TRBJ1-2	CAALGQAALSLFF
TRBV6-4	-	15	TRBJ1-5	CASSLTLQGFQPQHF
TRBV10-3	-	14	TRBJ2-7	CAISAGSLSYEQYF
TRBV4-1	-	13	TRBJ2-5	CASSQGTRETQYF
TRBV18	TRBD1	16	TRBJ2-2	CASSQRDRGKAGELFF
TRBV6-6	TRBD1	15	TRBJ2-7	CASSLHRDREGEQYF
TRBV6-6	TRBD1	12	TRBJ2-1	CASSLTGGLSVF
TRBV19	-	15	TRBJ1-5	CASRGTPYSNQPQHF
TRBV28	-	12	TRBJ2-7	CASSRRQVEQYF
TRBV7-3	TRBD2	14	TRBJ2-7	CASSYSSGGYEQYF
TRBV27	TRBD2	14	TRBJ2-7	CASSFGRGTYEQYF